What follows are 7 T cell receptor beta chains derived from one specimen sequenced in a study of blood T cells in healthy people across ages. Then a second PCR, running roughly 7 to 11 cycles, was carried out with a sample-barcoded 5' primer and a J-beta primer mix. TCRdb itself ran the 5' RACE reads through MiXCR, one entry per CDR3 protein. The data show 1,500,000 or so distinct CDR3 sequences, roughly 60% seen once. Sample: blood. These receptors came from a man aged 18 to 30 in good health.

This chain joins TRBV3-1 and TRBJ1-5; D might be TRBD1 (6 bases). The CDR3 is 15 residues long. Germline V lookup: CDR1 LGHDT, CDR2 YNNKEL (reference sequence). V dropped 4 bases and J dropped 7 bases, with 17 bases sitting between them. The CDR3 region has the DNA TGTGCCAGCAGCCGCCCCGTTAAGGGGGGCCAGCCCCAGCATTTT. Translated, it gives CASSRPVKGGQPQHF.

This chain uses TRBV20-1 with TRBJ1-2; no reliable D call. Per germline, CDR1 DFQATT and CDR2 SNEGSKA (reference sequence). The CDR3 runs 11 residues. V shed 6 bases and J shed 7 bases, with 12 bases lying between them. The chain's CDR3 is CSAPRRAGYTF. CDR3 in DNA: TGCAGTGCCCCACGGCGGGCTGGCTACACCTTC.

The gene calls are TRBV20-1 and TRBJ2-3; D is possibly TRBD2 (6 bases). CDR1 is DFQATT, CDR2 SNEGSKA, per germline (reference sequence). Trimming removed 5 bases from V and 0 bases from J, with 24 bases in between. The length of the CDR3 is 18 residues. The DNA for the CDR3 is TGCAGTGCTCCATCAATCCTCGGGAGCGTCTTTAGCACAGATACGCAGTATTTT. It translates to CSAPSILGSVFSTDTQYF.

The chain recombines TRBV4-2 with TRBJ1-5, with TRBD1 matching over 9 bases. With the DNA end fitting TRBJ2-3 better, the J assignment may be wrong. The CDR3 totals 15 residues. From germline, CDR1 is LGHNA and CDR2 YNFKEQ. CDR3 sequence: CASRRDRESNQPQYF. CDR3 in DNA: TGTGCCAGCAGACGGGACAGGGAGAGCAATCAGCCCCAGTATTTT.

The chain recombines TRBV6-5 with TRBJ2-5; 12 bases map to TRBD2. With V trimmed by 6 bases and J by 11 bases, 13 bases remained unmatched. The CDR3 loop spans 15 amino acids. Germline CDR1 and CDR2: MNHEY and SVGAGI. The CDR3 DNA follows: TGTGCCAGCAGCCTCGGACTAGCGGGGATCAATGAGCAGTACTTC. Translating it yields CASSLGLAGINEQYF.

This clonotype was picked up a small number of times. V gene TRBV4-1 combines with J gene TRBJ2-4; D tentatively reads TRBD1 or TRBD2 (5 bases each). From germline, CDR1 is MGHRA and CDR2 YSYEKL. V shed 1 base and J shed 0 bases, with 13 bases lying between them. This CDR3 contains 17 residues. The CDR3 DNA reads as TGCGCCAGCAGCCAAGGACTGACGGGGCTAGCCAAAAACATTCAGTACTTC. This codes for CASSQGLTGLAKNIQYF.

The chain uses TRBV7-9 and TRBJ2-7; D could derive from TRBD1 or TRBD2 (5 bases each). The CDR3 is made up of 15 amino acids. Germline V gene lookup returns CDR1 SEHNR and CDR2 FQNEAQ (reference sequence). Trimming left V 5 bases short and J 0 bases short, with 14 bases between. Here the CDR3 DNA reads TGTGCCAGCAGCACGCCGGGACGCGGCTCCTACGAGCAGTACTTC. Amino acid sequence: CASSTPGRGSYEQYF. Looking up the rest from reference TRBV7-9 and TRBJ2-7 gives the full variable domain: DTGVSQNPRHKITKRGQNVTFRCDPISEHNRLYWYRQTLGQGPEFLTYFQNEAQLEKSRLLSDRFSAERPKGSFSTLEIQRTEQGDSAMYLCASSTPGRGSYEQYFGPGTRLTVT.